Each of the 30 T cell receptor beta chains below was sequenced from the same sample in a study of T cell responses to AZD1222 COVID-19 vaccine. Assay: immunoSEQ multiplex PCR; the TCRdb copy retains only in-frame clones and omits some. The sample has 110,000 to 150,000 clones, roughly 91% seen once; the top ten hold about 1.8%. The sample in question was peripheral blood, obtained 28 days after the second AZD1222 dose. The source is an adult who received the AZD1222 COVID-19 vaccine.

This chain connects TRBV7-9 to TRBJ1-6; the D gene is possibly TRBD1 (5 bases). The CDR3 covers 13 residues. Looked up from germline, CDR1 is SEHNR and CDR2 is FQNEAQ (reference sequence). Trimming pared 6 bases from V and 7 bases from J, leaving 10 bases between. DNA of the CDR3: TGTGCCAGCAGACCGGGACCCAATTCACCCCTCCACTTT. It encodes CASRPGPNSPLHF.

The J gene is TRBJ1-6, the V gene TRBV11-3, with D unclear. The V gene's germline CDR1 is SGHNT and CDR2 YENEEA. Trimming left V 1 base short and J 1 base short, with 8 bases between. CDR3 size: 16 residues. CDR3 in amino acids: CASSLGRRSYNSPLHF. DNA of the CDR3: TGTGCCAGCAGCTTAGGCAGGAGGTCCTATAATTCACCCCTCCACTTT.

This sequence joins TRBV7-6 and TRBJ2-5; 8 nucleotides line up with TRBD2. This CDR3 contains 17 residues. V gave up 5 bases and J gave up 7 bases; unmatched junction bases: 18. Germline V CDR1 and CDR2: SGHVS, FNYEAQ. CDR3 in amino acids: CASSPTVRGLDLRTQYF. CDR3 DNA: TGTGCCAGCAGCCCGACGGTCAGGGGACTAGACTTGAGGACCCAGTACTTC.

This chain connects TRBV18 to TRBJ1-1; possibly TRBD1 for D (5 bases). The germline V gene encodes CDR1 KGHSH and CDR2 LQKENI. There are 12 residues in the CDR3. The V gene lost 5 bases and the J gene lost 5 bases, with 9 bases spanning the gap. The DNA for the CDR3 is TGTGCCAGCTCAGGGCCAGGGACTGAAGCTTTCTTT. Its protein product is CASSGPGTEAFF.

CDR3 nucleotides: TGCGCCAGCAGCTCACCGGGACAGGAAAAGGGAAACTATGGCTACACCTTC. Encoded protein: CASSSPGQEKGNYGYTF. The chain has TRBV5-1 and TRBJ1-2, with TRBD1 matching over 8 bases. The CDR3 length is 17 residues. Germline assignment: CDR1 SGHRS and CDR2 YFSETQ. Germline trimming cut 3 bases from V and 2 bases from J; bases unmatched to any gene: 12.

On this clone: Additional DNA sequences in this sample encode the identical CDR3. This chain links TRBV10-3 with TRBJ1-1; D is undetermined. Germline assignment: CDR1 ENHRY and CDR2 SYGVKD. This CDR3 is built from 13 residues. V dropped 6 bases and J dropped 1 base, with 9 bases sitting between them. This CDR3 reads CAISRTGNTEAFF. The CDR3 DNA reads TGTGCCATCAGCCGTACTGGGAACACTGAAGCTTTCTTT.

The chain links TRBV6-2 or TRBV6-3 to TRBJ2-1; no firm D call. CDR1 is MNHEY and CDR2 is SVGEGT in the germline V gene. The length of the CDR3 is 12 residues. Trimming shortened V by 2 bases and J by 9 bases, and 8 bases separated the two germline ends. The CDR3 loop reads CASSYRSSEQFF. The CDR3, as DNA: TGTGCCAGCAGTTACAGGTCTAGTGAGCAGTTCTTC.

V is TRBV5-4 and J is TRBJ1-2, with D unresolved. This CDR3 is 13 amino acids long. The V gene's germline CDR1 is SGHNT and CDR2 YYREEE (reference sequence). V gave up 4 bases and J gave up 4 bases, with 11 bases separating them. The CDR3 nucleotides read TGTGCCAGCAGCGGTCCCGAGATCTATGGCTACACCTTC. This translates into CASSGPEIYGYTF.

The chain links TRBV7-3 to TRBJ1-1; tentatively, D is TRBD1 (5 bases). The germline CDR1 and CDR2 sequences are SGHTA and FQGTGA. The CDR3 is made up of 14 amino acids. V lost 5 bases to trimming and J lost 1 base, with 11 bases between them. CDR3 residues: CASSPNGGNTEAFF. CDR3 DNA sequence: TGTGCCAGCAGCCCTAACGGGGGGAACACTGAAGCTTTCTTT.

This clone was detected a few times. The CDR3 DNA sequence: TGTGCTAGTGGACCAGACAGGGGCGTGAATCAGCCCCAGCATTTT. Amino acid sequence: CASGPDRGVNQPQHF. This chain links TRBV12-5 with TRBJ1-5; TRBD1 matches at 8 bases. CDR3 length equals 15 residues. After removal of 6 bases from V and 4 bases from J, the junction contained 8 bases not matched to a gene. Looked up from germline, CDR1 is LGHNT and CDR2 is FRNRAP.

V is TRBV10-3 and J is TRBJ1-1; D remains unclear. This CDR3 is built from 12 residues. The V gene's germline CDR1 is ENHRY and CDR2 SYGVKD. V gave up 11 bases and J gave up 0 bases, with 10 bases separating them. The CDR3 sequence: CAVNSLNTEAFF. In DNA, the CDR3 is TGTGCCGTAAATTCTTTGAACACTGAAGCTTTCTTT.

The CDR3 DNA reads TGTGCCAGCAGCCCTGGACAGGGGGTAAATTCACCCCTCCACTTT. Its protein is CASSPGQGVNSPLHF. The V and J genes are TRBV14 and TRBJ1-6, with TRBD1 matching over 10 bases. Looked up from germline, CDR1 is SGHDN and CDR2 is FVKESK. The V segment lost 4 bases and the J segment 7 bases; nucleotides outside the gene matches: 4. The CDR3 consists of 15 residues.

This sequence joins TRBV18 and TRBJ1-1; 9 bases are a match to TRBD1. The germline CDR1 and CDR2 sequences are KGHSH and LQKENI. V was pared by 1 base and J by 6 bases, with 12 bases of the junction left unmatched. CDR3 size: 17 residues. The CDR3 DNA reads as TGTGCCAGCTCACCACTGGAGACAGGGGGAATTTCGGCTGAAGCTTTCTTT. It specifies CASSPLETGGISAEAFF.

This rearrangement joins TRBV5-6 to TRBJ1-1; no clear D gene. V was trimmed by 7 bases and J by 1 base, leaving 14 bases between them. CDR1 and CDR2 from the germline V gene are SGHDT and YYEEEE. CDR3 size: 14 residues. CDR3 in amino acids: CASGRRTQNTEAFF. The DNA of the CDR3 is TGTGCCAGCGGACGGCGAACCCAGAACACTGAAGCTTTCTTT.

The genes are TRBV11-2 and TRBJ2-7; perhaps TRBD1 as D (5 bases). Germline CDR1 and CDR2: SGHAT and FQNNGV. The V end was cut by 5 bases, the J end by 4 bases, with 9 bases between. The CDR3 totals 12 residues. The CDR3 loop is CASSQGNYEQYF. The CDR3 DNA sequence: TGTGCCAGCAGCCAGGGTAATTACGAGCAGTACTTC. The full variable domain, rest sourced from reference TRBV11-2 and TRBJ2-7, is EAGVAQSPRYKIIEKRQSVAFWCNPISGHATLYWYQQILGQGPKLLIQFQNNGVVDDSQLPKDRFSAERLKGVDSTLKIQPAKLEDSAVYLCASSQGNYEQYFGPGTRLTVT.

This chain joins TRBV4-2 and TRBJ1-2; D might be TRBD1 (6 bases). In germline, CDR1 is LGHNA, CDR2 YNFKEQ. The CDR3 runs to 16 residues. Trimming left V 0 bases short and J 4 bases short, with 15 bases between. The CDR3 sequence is CASSQEAGGGGYGYTF. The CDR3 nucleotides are TGTGCCAGCAGCCAAGAGGCTGGGGGGGGCGGCTATGGCTACACCTTC.

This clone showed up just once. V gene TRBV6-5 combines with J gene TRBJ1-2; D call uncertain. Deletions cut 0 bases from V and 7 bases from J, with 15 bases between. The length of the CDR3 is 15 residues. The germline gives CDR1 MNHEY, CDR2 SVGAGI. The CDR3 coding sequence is TGTGCCAGCAGTTACTCGGGGTCCCTGAGTTCTGGCTACACCTTC. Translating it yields CASSYSGSLSSGYTF.

CDR3 sequence (DNA): TGTGCCAGCAGCTTGGAGCCCAGGGGCTTCAACTATGGCTACACCTTC. It encodes CASSLEPRGFNYGYTF. The gene calls are TRBV5-6 and TRBJ1-2; a weak D match, TRBD1 (6 bases). From germline, CDR1 is SGHDT and CDR2 YYEEEE. The CDR3 is 16 amino acids. Trimming left V 0 bases short and J 2 bases short, with 14 bases between.

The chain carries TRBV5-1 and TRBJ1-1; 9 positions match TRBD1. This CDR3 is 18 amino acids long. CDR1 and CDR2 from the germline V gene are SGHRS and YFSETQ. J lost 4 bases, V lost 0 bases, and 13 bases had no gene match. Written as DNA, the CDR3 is TGCGCCAGCAGCTTGGGTCCATTAACAGGGGGCCAGGGCACTGAAGCTTTCTTT. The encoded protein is CASSLGPLTGGQGTEAFF.

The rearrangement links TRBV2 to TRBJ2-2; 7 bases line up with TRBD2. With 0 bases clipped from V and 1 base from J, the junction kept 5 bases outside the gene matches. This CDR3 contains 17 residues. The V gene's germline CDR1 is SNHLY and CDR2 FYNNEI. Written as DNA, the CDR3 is TGTGCCAGCAGTGAAGCCCGCGGGACTAAGAACACCGGGGAGCTGTTTTTT. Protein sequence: CASSEARGTKNTGELFF.

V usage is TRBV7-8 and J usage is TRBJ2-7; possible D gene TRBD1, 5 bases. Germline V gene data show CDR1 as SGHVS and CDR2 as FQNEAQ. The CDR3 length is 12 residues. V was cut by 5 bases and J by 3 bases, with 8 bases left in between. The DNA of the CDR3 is TGTGCCAGCAGCCCGGACAACTACGAGCAGTACTTC. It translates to CASSPDNYEQYF.

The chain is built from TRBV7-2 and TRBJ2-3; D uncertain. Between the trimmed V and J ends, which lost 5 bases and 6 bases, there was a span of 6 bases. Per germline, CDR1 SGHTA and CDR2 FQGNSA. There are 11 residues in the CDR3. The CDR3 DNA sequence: TGTGCCAGCAGCCGTGTGGATACGCAGTATTTT. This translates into CASSRVDTQYF.

This CDR3 is CASSLWAESSGNTIYF. For the CDR3, the DNA is TGTGCCAGCAGCTTATGGGCGGAAAGCTCTGGAAACACCATATATTTT. V and J are TRBV7-9 and TRBJ1-3; D is unresolved. Germline CDR1 is SEHNR and CDR2 is FQNEAQ (reference sequence). V was pared by 2 bases and J by 0 bases, with 11 bases between. This CDR3 is built from 16 residues.

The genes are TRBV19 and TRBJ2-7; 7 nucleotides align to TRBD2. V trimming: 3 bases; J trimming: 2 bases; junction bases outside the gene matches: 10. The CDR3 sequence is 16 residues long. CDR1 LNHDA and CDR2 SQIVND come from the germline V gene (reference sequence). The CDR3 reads CASSIVMGGSPYEQYF. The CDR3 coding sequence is TGTGCCAGTAGTATCGTTATGGGCGGGAGCCCCTACGAGCAGTACTTC.

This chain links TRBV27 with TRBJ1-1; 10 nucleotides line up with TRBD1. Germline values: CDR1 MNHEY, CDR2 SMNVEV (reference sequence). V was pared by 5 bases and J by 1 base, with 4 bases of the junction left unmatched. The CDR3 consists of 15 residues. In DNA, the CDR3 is TGTGCCAGCAGTCTATGGACAGGGGGGAACACTGAAGCTTTCTTT. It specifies CASSLWTGGNTEAFF.

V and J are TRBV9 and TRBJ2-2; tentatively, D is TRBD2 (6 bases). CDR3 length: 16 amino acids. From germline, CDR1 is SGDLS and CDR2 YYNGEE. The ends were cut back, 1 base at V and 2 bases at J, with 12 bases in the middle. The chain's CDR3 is CASSVTTGLNTGELFF. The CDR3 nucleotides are TGTGCCAGCAGCGTAACAACGGGACTTAACACCGGGGAGCTGTTTTTT. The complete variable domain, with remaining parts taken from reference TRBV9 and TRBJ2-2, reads DSGVTQTPKHLITATGQRVTLRCSPRSGDLSVYWYQQSLDQGLQFLIQYYNGEERAKGNILERFSAQQFPDLHSELNLSSLELGDSALYFCASSVTTGLNTGELFFGEGSRLTVL.

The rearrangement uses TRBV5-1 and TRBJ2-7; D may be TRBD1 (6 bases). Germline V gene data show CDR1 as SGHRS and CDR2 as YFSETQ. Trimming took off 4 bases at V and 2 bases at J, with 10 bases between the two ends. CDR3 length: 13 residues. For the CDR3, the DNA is TGCGCCAGCAGCCTAGGGGGAACCTACGAGCAGTACTTC. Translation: CASSLGGTYEQYF.

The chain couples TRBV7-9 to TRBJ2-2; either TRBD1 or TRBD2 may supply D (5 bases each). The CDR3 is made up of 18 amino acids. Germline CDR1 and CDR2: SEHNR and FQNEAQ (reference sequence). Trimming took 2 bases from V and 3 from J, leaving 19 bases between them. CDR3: CASSLTGPQEPYTGELFF. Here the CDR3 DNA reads TGTGCCAGCAGCTTAACGGGACCACAGGAGCCTTACACCGGGGAGCTGTTTTTT.

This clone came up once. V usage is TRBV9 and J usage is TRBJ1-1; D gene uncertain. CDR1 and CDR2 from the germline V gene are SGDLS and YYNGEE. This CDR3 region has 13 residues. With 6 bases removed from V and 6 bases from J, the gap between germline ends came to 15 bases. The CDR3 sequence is CASTPVGPAEAFF. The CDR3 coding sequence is TGTGCCAGCACCCCGGTGGGCCCCGCTGAAGCTTTCTTT.

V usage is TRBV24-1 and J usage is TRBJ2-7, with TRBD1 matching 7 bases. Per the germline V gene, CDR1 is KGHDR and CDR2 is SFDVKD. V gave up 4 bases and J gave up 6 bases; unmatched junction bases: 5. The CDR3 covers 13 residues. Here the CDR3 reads CATSDQQGTEQYF. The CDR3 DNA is TGTGCCACCAGTGACCAACAGGGGACCGAGCAGTACTTC.